The 10 T cell receptor beta chains reported below all come from one sample, sequenced in a study of shared clonotypes between healthy human individuals. Profiling relied on immunoSEQ multiplex PCR, and the TCRdb table lists in-frame clones only, not all of them. The sample comprises a few million clones, approximately 94% of which are singletons, and roughly 0.13% rests with the top ten. Sequenced material: naive CD4+ T cells sorted from blood. Documented subset: CD45RA+ positively selected. These TCRs come from a young man in good health.

This clone has just one count. The CDR3 region is CASSEGQPGPYEQYF. The CDR3 DNA is TGTGCCAGCAGTGAGGGACAGCCCGGCCCCTACGAGCAGTACTTC. The V gene is TRBV25-1, the J gene TRBJ2-7; 7 bases are shared with TRBD1. The ends lost 3 bases at V and 2 bases at J; junction bases unmatched: 7. CDR3 length: 15 residues. CDR1 is MGHDK and CDR2 is SYGVNS in the germline V gene.

The V gene is TRBV10-3, the J gene TRBJ1-1; a possible D gene is TRBD1 (6 bases). Trimming took off 0 bases at V and 1 base at J, with 18 bases between the two ends. Germline V lookup: CDR1 ENHRY, CDR2 SYGVKD. CDR3 length: 18 residues. CDR3 in DNA: TGTGCCATCAGTGAGTCTCCCGGACAGACCGCTGGGAACACTGAAGCTTTCTTT. Protein: CAISESPGQTAGNTEAFF.

V usage is TRBV5-7 and J usage is TRBJ2-7; the D call may be TRBD1 or TRBD2 (5 bases each). TRBV5-7 is marked as an open reading frame, function uncertain. The CDR3 is 14 residues long. Trimming took 5 bases from V and 4 from J, leaving 16 bases between them. CDR3 coding DNA: TGTGCCAGCAGATTACGGGGCATTCGGTACGAGCAGTACTTC. Amino acids: CASRLRGIRYEQYF.

This chain connects TRBV7-9 to TRBJ1-2; D gene ambiguous. Looked up from germline, CDR1 is SEHNR and CDR2 is FQNEAQ (reference sequence). CDR3 length: 13 residues. V shed 4 bases and J shed 8 bases, with 14 bases lying between them. The CDR3 nucleotides read TGTGCCAGCAGCTCATCCCAGGTGGGCGGCTACACCTTC. This codes for CASSSSQVGGYTF.

This clone appeared once. This rearrangement joins TRBV11-2 to TRBJ2-1, with D maybe TRBD2 (6 bases). The V gene lost 1 base and the J gene lost 6 bases, with 10 bases spanning the gap. Germline CDR1 and CDR2: SGHAT and FQNNGV. The CDR3 consists of 14 residues. The DNA for the CDR3 is TGTGCCAGCAGCTTAGCTTTGGGAGGCAATGAGCAGTTCTTC. Residues: CASSLALGGNEQFF.

The CDR3 loop is CASSELGDGQPQHF. The DNA of the CDR3 is TGTGCCAGCAGTGAACTGGGGGACGGACAGCCCCAGCATTTT. The genes are TRBV6-1 and TRBJ1-5; D may be TRBD1 (5 bases). The CDR3 is made up of 14 amino acids. V was trimmed by 2 bases and J by 7 bases, leaving 12 bases between them. Germline loops: CDR1 MNHNS, CDR2 SASEGT.

The chain has TRBV2 and TRBJ1-1; TRBD1 aligns across 7 bases. The CDR3 covers 14 residues. Per the germline V gene, CDR1 is SNHLY and CDR2 is FYNNEI. V gave up 5 bases and J gave up 3 bases; unmatched junction bases: 6. The chain's CDR3 is CASSSQGSDTEAFF. Written as DNA, the CDR3 is TGTGCCAGCAGTTCACAGGGGAGTGACACTGAAGCTTTCTTT.

Comments on this clone: Other DNA sequences from this sample encode an identical CDR3 as well. The DNA for the CDR3 is TGTGCCTGGAGTATAGGGGCGGGTGAAAAACTGTTTTTT. This encodes CAWSIGAGEKLFF. J is TRBJ1-4 and V is TRBV30; tentative D call: TRBD1 (5 bases). CDR3 length: 13 amino acids. Trimming pared 2 bases from V and 7 bases from J, leaving 11 bases between. CDR1 and CDR2 (germline): GTSNPN, SVGIG (reference sequence).

The chain links TRBV10-3 to TRBJ2-7; a possible D gene is TRBD1 (6 bases). With 6 bases removed from V and 6 bases from J, the gap between germline ends came to 15 bases. The germline CDR1 and CDR2 sequences are ENHRY and SYGVKD. The CDR3 consists of 13 residues. The CDR3 DNA reads as TGTGCCATCAGCCGGGACCCCAGGGGCGAGCAGTACTTC. Its translation: CAISRDPRGEQYF.

The J gene is TRBJ2-7, the V gene TRBV29-1; perhaps TRBD1 as D (6 bases). The V gene's germline CDR1 is SQVTM and CDR2 ANQGSEA. This CDR3 contains 13 residues. V lost 4 bases to trimming and J lost 0 bases, with 10 bases between them. The CDR3 DNA sequence: TGCAGCGTTGCAGGGGTCCCCTCCTACGAGCAGTACTTC. Its translation is CSVAGVPSYEQYF.